A single sample gave rise to the 10 T cell receptor beta chains below, sequenced in a study of CD8 T cells in Susac syndrome. The RNA input was roughly 0.45 to 1 ug, and it was reverse transcribed with random hexamers. MiXCR was run by TCRdb on the immunoSEQ multiplex PCR reads, yielding one entry per CDR3 protein. The sample shows some 150,000 distinct CDR3 sequences, 95% of them seen only once. The material sequenced was CD4+ T cells from PBMCs. All receptors come from a human donor with Susac syndrome.

The chain employs TRBV29-1 and TRBJ2-3; the D is unclear. Trimming removed 4 bases from V and 0 bases from J, with 14 bases in between. CDR3 length: 15 residues. Per germline, CDR1 SQVTM and CDR2 ANQGSEA. The CDR3 is CSVGRGSTSTDTQYF. CDR3 DNA: TGCAGCGTTGGGAGAGGATCGACTAGCACAGATACGCAGTATTTT.

The CDR3 reads CASSQWGGTYNEQFF. The CDR3 DNA follows: TGCGCCAGCAGCCAGTGGGGGGGAACCTACAATGAGCAGTTCTTC. The chain uses TRBV4-1 and TRBJ2-1; 7 bases are shared with TRBD2. The CDR3 is 15 amino acids. Germline-derived CDR1 and CDR2 are MGHRA and YSYEKL. V dropped 3 bases and J dropped 2; count of bases not matched to a gene: 4.

The chain is built from TRBV20-1 and TRBJ2-5, with a possible D match to TRBD2 (6 bases). The CDR3 is made up of 14 amino acids. In germline, CDR1 is DFQATT, CDR2 SNEGSKA (reference sequence). Trimming took 1 base from V and 2 from J, leaving 11 bases between them. The CDR3 nucleotides read TGCAGTGCTAGAGTTAGCGGTAATCAAGAGACCCAGTACTTC. Amino acid sequence: CSARVSGNQETQYF.

The chain employs TRBV20-1 and TRBJ2-7, with D perhaps being TRBD1 or TRBD2 (5 bases each). The germline V and J ends were trimmed by 6 bases and 2 bases, with 14 bases remaining between them. CDR3 length equals 13 residues. Germline V gives CDR1 DFQATT, CDR2 SNEGSKA (reference sequence). This CDR3 reads CSAIRGTAYEQYF. The CDR3 DNA follows: TGCAGTGCAATTCGGGGCACAGCCTACGAGCAGTACTTC.

The rearrangement links TRBV25-1 to TRBJ2-5, with D unclear. The CDR3 extends over 10 amino acids. From germline, CDR1 is MGHDK and CDR2 SYGVNS. The germline V and J ends were trimmed by 7 bases and 4 bases, with 4 bases remaining between them. The CDR3 DNA reads as TGTGCCAGCACCAGAGAGACCCAGTACTTC. It yields the protein CASTRETQYF.

The rearrangement joins TRBV5-1 to TRBJ2-5, with D hard to call. This CDR3 is built from 16 residues. V was shortened by 0 bases and J by 2 bases, with 14 bases between the two germline ends. CDR1 is SGHRS and CDR2 is YFSETQ in the germline V gene. Written as DNA, the CDR3 is TGCGCCAGCAGCTTGGTTCTGGCGGCGGAACAAGAGACCCAGTACTTC. It yields the protein CASSLVLAAEQETQYF.

The CDR3 protein is CASLGPKYQETQYF. Written as DNA, the CDR3 is TGTGCCAGTTTAGGGCCTAAGTACCAAGAGACCCAGTACTTC. The chain recombines TRBV28 with TRBJ2-5, with D hard to call. The ends were cut back, 9 bases at V and 0 bases at J, with 14 bases in the middle. This CDR3 has 14 amino acids. Germline CDR1 and CDR2: MDHEN and SYDVKM.

The chain links TRBV7-2 to TRBJ2-7; TRBD2 matches 8 bases. With V trimmed by 6 bases and J by 7 bases, 11 bases remained unmatched. The CDR3 length is 14 residues. CDR1 and CDR2 (germline): SGHTA, FQGNSA. DNA for the CDR3: TGTGCCAGCAGACCCCTGGCGGGGGGCTGGGAGCAGTACTTC. It is translated as CASRPLAGGWEQYF.

V and J are TRBV29-1 and TRBJ2-4; a possible D gene is TRBD1 (6 bases). The CDR3 contains 12 residues. From germline, CDR1 is SQVTM and CDR2 ANQGSEA. The V and J ends lost 4 bases and 8 bases respectively, with 12 bases between them. The CDR3 nucleotides are TGCAGCGTTGGTGGACAGTGGGACATTCAGTACTTC. It encodes CSVGGQWDIQYF.

This clonotype occurred once. The V and J genes are TRBV2 and TRBJ2-5; D tentatively reads TRBD1 or TRBD2 (5 bases each). V gave up 6 bases and J gave up 0 bases, with 11 bases separating them. The CDR3 consists of 14 residues. CDR1 and CDR2 (germline): SNHLY, FYNNEI. The CDR3 sequence: CASRPGTNQETQYF. As DNA, the CDR3 is TGTGCCAGCAGACCGGGGACGAACCAAGAGACCCAGTACTTC.